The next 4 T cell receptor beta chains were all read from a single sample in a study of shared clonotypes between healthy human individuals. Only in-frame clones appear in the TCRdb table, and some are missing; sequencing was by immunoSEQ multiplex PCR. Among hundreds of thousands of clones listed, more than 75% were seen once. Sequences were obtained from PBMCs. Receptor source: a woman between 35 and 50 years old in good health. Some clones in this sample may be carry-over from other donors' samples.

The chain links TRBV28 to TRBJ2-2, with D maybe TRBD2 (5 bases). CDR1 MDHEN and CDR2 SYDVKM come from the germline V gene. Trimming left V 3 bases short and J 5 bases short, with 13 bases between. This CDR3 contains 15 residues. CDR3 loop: CASSLGGSGTGELFF. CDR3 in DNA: TGTGCCAGCAGTTTGGGTGGGAGCGGTACCGGGGAGCTGTTTTTT.

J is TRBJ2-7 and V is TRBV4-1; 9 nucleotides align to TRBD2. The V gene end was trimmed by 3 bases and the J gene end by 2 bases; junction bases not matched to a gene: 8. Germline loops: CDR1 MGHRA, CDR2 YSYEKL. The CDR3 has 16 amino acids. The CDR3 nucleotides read TGCGCCAGCAGCCACCGAGGACTAGCGAAACCCTACGAGCAGTACTTC. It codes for CASSHRGLAKPYEQYF.

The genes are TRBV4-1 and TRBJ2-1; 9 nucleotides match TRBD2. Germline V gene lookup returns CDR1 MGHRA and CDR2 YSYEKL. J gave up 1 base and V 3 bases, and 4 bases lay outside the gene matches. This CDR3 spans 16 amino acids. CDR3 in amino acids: CASSHVAGGSYNEQFF. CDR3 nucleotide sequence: TGCGCCAGCAGCCATGTGGCGGGAGGGTCCTACAATGAGCAGTTCTTC.

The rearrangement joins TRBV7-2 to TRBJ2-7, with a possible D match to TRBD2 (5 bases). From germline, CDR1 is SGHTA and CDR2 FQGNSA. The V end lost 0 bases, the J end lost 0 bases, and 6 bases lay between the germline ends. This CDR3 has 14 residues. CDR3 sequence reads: CASSLAADSYEQYF. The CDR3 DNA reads TGTGCCAGCAGCTTAGCAGCGGACTCCTACGAGCAGTACTTC.